Listed below are T cell receptor beta chains from one sample, sequenced in a study of T cells after yellow fever vaccination. In TCRdb, the 5' RACE reads were re-called with MiXCR into one record per CDR3 protein. This sample carries 450,000 to 550,000 distinct CDR3 sequences, 20% to 25% of them seen once, and the ten largest clones take around 17%. This material consisted of PBMCs, taken approximately 20 days after the first yellow fever vaccination. Receptor source: a man aged 18 to 35 who received the YFV17D yellow fever vaccine. Both conserved end residues are part of each CDR3. The D gene is left open where the match is weak. Clone size, where shown, is once, few, many, or a class for clones that have expanded.

v_call	d_call	j_call	clone_size	cdr3_nt	cdr3_aa
TRBV5-1	TRBD1	TRBJ2-3	many	TGCGCCAGCAGCTTGATAACAGGGGGATTTAGCACAGATACGCAGTATTTT	CASSLITGGFSTDTQYF
TRBV12-3/TRBV12-4	-	TRBJ1-1	few	TGTGCCAGCAGTTTGACCAACCTGGCAGGACACGAAGCTTTCTTT	CASSLTNLAGHEAFF
TRBV3-1	-	TRBJ2-7	many	TGTGCCAGCAGTCCCGGACAGCCCTACGAGCAGTACTTC	CASSPGQPYEQYF
TRBV7-2	-	TRBJ2-3	few	TGTGCCAGCAGCCCAGGGGTTCTAAGCACAGATACGCAGTATTTT	CASSPGVLSTDTQYF
TRBV4-1	-	TRBJ1-4	few	TGCGCCAGCAGCCAAGACAGGGTGAAACTGTTTTTT	CASSQDRVKLFF
TRBV7-2	TRBD2	TRBJ2-3	-	TGTGCCAGCAGACCCCCCGGGGGGAGCACAGATACGCAGTATTTT	CASRPPGGSTDTQYF
TRBV3-1	TRBD2	TRBJ2-7	many	TGTGCCAGCAGCCTTGGACTAGTCTACGAGCAGTACTTC	CASSLGLVYEQYF
TRBV10-3	-	TRBJ2-2	few	TGTGCCCACAGTACGCGGGGCCTAACCGGGGAGCTGTTTTTT	CAHSTRGLTGELFF
TRBV7-2	-	TRBJ2-3	-	TGTGCCAGCAGCTTTAAAGCGAATACGCAGTATTTT	CASSFKANTQYF
TRBV2	TRBD1	TRBJ1-2	-	TGTGCCAGCAGTGCCTCCGGGACAGGGACTGGCTACACCTTC	CASSASGTGTGYTF
TRBV21-1	-	TRBJ2-3	few	TGTGCCAGCAGCAAAGGAGGGGGTGCCTATGCTACGCAGTATTTT	CASSKGGGAYATQYF
TRBV11-1	-	TRBJ2-2	-	TGTGCCAGCAGCCCCAAAGGGGAGTCTTACACCGGGGAGCTGTTTTTT	CASSPKGESYTGELFF
TRBV28	-	TRBJ2-2	-	TGTGCCAGCAGTTTATATCCCACCGGGGAGCTGTTTTTT	CASSLYPTGELFF
TRBV19	-	TRBJ2-5	many	TGTGCCAGTAGTATTATCTCTAAAGAGACCCAGTACTTC	CASSIISKETQYF
TRBV5-1	-	TRBJ2-1	few	TGCGCCAGCAGCTTAGGTGGGATACACAACTTCTACAATGAGCAGTTCTTC	CASSLGGIHNFYNEQFF
TRBV14	-	TRBJ2-5	-	TGTGCCAGCAGCCGACAGGACAGCATGTACCAAGAGACCCAGTACTTC	CASSRQDSMYQETQYF
TRBV4-3	-	TRBJ2-3	few	TGCGCCAGCAGCCAATATCGCAGGGTAACAGATACGCAGTATTTT	CASSQYRRVTDTQYF
TRBV29-1	-	TRBJ2-1	few	TGCAGCGTTGTGGCTCAAAACAATGAGCAGTTCTTC	CSVVAQNNEQFF
TRBV5-1	-	TRBJ1-6	many	TGCGCCAGCAGCTTGGAGTCCAGGTCACCCCTCCACTTT	CASSLESRSPLHF
TRBV7-8	-	TRBJ2-7	few	TGTGCCAGCAGTTTTTCTTCGGGACCGTTGATATACGAGCAGTACTTC	CASSFSSGPLIYEQYF
TRBV11-2	-	TRBJ2-7	-	TGTGCCAGCAGCTTAAACAGGGACCAGCAGTACTTC	CASSLNRDQQYF
TRBV6-1	-	TRBJ2-7	-	TGTGCCAGCAGTCGGATAATGGGAAACACATACGAGCAGTACTTC	CASSRIMGNTYEQYF
TRBV6-1	TRBD2	TRBJ2-5	few	TGTGCCAGCAGTGAAGTCTCTATCGCGGGGGGTCAAGAGACCCAGTACTTC	CASSEVSIAGGQETQYF
TRBV29-1	TRBD2	TRBJ2-5	few	TGCAGCGTTTCCGGGACTAGCGGGGAGGAGACCCAGTACTTC	CSVSGTSGEETQYF
TRBV6-2/TRBV6-3	TRBD1	TRBJ2-1	-	TGTGCCAGCAGTTACTCCGTCCGGGACAGGGATCACAATGAGCAGTTCTTC	CASSYSVRDRDHNEQFF
TRBV4-3	TRBD1	TRBJ2-5	-	TGCGCCAGCAGCCAAACAGGGGGCATATCAGAGACCCAGTACTTC	CASSQTGGISETQYF
TRBV11-2	TRBD2	TRBJ2-5	few	TGTGCCAGCAGCCAATTCGGGGGGGCCGGGGAGTACGGAGAGACCCAGTACTTC	CASSQFGGAGEYGETQYF
TRBV9	TRBD1	TRBJ1-2	-	TGTGCCAGCAGGGGACAGGGGGCTGGCTACACCTTC	CASRGQGAGYTF
TRBV12-3/TRBV12-4	-	TRBJ1-2	-	TGTGCCAGCAGTTTGGTCTCGGGTCTGTATGGCTACACCTTC	CASSLVSGLYGYTF
TRBV6-2/TRBV6-3	-	TRBJ2-7	-	TGTGCCAGCAGCCAAACAGCCTACGAGCAGTACTTC	CASSQTAYEQYF
TRBV7-9	TRBD1	TRBJ2-5	few	TGTGCCAGCAGCTTAGCGGGACAGCCACGAAACCAGTACTTC	CASSLAGQPRNQYF
TRBV3-1	TRBD2	TRBJ2-3	many	TGTGCCAGCAGCCAAGACTTCGCGGGGGGGCCAGATACGCAGTATTTT	CASSQDFAGGPDTQYF
TRBV2	TRBD1	TRBJ2-3	few	TGTGCCAGCAGTACGCGACAGGGAACAGATACGCAGTATTTT	CASSTRQGTDTQYF
TRBV3-1	TRBD2	TRBJ2-3	-	TGTGCCAGCAGCCAAGCTAGCGGGGGGCAGGCAGGATATACGCAGTATTTT	CASSQASGGQAGYTQYF
TRBV29-1	-	TRBJ1-1	few	TGCAGCGTCAGCTCCGGAGGGTCGTACACTGAAGCTTTCTTT	CSVSSGGSYTEAFF
TRBV19	TRBD2	TRBJ2-1	few	TGTGCCAGTAGTATACTAGCGGGGCTTAACAATGAGCAGTTCTTC	CASSILAGLNNEQFF
TRBV4-1	TRBD2	TRBJ2-3	-	TGCGCCAGCAGCCAGGGAACTAGCGGGGGGCCAATCACAGATACGCAGTATTTT	CASSQGTSGGPITDTQYF
TRBV27	TRBD2	TRBJ2-3	-	TGTGCCAGCAGTACTAGCGGGCTCCTCACAGATACGCAGTATTTT	CASSTSGLLTDTQYF
TRBV5-6	TRBD1	TRBJ1-5	-	TGTGCCAGCAGTAGACAGGGCTACGGGCCCCAGCATTTT	CASSRQGYGPQHF